The clone carrying this TCR beta chain was seen once. Its antigen is currently unknown. These data belong to a study of cytomegalovirus exposure and HLA in healthy donors. Vbeta (60) and Jbeta (13) primers were used in the PCR. Sequenced by immunoSEQ multiplex PCR; TCRdb stores in-frame clones only, minus some. In the table there are around 110,000 clones, 81% of which are singletons. V was pared by 3 bases and J by 4 bases, with 14 bases between. This CDR3 contains 16 residues. Germline CDR1 SGDLS, CDR2 YYNGEE. It was healthy bone marrow donors who served as donors. Study conclusions and caveats: An analysis was carried out at a later point. It showed that HLA-associated TCR beta chains were more clonally expanded than equally common non-associated chains.

The sample taken for sequencing was PBMCs. The V gene is TRBV9, the J gene TRBJ2-6; D may be TRBD2 (5 bases). This receptor was taken from a man aged 25 to 40 in good health and CMV-seronegative. The CDR3 spells CASSDPYRGGANVLTF. The CDR3, as DNA: TGTGCCAGCAGCGACCCCTACCGAGGGGGGGCCAACGTCCTGACTTTC.